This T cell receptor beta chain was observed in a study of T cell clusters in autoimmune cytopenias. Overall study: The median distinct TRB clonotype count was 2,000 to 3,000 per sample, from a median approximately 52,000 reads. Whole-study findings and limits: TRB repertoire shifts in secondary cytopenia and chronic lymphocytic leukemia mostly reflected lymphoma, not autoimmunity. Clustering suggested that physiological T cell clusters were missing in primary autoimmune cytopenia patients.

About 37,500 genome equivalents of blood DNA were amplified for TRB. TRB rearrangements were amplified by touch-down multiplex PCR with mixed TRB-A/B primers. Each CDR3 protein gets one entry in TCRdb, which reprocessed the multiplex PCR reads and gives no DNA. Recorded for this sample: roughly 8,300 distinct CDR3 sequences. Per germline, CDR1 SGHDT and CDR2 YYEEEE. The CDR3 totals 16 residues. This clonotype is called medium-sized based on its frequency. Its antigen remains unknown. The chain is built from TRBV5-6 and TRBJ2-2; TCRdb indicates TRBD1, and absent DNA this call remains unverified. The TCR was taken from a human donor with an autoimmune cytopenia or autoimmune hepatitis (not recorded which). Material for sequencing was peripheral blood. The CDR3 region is CASSPPRGPLTGELFF.